Described below is a single T cell receptor beta chain sequence and its context. What it binds is unknown. The data stem from a study of shared clonotypes between healthy human individuals. Whole-study context: Sampling drew on donors who were two women and three men aged 18 to 49.

The naive CD8 subset, CD45RO-negative cells positively selected for CCR7, excluded terminally differentiated effector memory CD45RA+ cells. Study-level results: Memory subsets had estimated richness that was generally smaller than that of naive subsets.

Generated by immunoSEQ multiplex PCR, the TCRdb table keeps only in-frame clones and is missing some. The sample holds hundreds of thousands of clones; around 96% are singletons and the top ten take approximately 0.11%. V shed 2 bases, J shed 0 bases, and the junction held 1 base outside the gene matches. CDR1 PRHDT and CDR2 FYEKMQ come from the germline V gene (reference sequence). The CDR3 covers 15 residues. The rearrangement joins TRBV13 to TRBJ2-3; 8 nucleotides align to TRBD2. The sequence derives from a young woman in good health. Specimen: naive CD8+ T cells sorted from blood. The CDR3 loop reads CASSLPSGSTDTQYF. In DNA, the CDR3 is TGTGCCAGCAGCTTACCTAGCGGGAGCACAGATACGCAGTATTTT.